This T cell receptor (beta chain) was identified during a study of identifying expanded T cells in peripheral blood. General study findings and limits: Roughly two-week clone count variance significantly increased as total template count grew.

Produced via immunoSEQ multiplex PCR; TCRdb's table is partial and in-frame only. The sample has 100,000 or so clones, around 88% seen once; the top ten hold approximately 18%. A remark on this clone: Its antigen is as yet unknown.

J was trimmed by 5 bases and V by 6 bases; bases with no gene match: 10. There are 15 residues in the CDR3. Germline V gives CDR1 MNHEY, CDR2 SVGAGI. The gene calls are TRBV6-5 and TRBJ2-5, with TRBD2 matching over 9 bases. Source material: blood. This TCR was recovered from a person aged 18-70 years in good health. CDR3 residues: CASRHHAGGRETQYF. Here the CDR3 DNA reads TGTGCCAGCAGGCACCATGCGGGGGGGCGCGAGACCCAGTACTTC.